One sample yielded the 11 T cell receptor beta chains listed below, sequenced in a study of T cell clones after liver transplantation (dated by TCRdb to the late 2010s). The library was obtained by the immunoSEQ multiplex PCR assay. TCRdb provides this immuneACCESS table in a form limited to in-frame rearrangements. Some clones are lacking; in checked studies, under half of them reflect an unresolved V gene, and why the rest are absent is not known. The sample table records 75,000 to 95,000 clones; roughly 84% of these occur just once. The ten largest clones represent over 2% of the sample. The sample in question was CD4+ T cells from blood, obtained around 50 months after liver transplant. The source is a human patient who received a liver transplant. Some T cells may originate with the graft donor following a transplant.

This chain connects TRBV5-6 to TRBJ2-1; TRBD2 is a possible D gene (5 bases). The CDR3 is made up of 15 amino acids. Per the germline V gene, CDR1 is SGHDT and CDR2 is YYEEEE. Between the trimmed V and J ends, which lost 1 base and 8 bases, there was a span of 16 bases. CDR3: CASSLLLVRDHEQFF. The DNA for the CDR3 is TGTGCCAGCAGCTTGCTACTAGTACGAGACCATGAGCAGTTCTTC.

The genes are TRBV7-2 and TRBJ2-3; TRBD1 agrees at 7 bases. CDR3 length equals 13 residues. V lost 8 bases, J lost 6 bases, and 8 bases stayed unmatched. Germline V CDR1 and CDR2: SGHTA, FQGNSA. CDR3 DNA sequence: TGTGCCAGCGGCAAAGAGGGGGCCGATACGCAGTATTTT. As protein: CASGKEGADTQYF. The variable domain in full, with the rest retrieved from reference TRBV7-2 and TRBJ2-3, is GAGVSQSPSNKVTEKGKDVELRCDPISGHTALYWYRQSLGQGLEFLIYFQGNSAPDKSGLPSDRFSAERTGGSVSTLTIQRTQQEDSAVYLCASGKEGADTQYFGPGTRLTVL.

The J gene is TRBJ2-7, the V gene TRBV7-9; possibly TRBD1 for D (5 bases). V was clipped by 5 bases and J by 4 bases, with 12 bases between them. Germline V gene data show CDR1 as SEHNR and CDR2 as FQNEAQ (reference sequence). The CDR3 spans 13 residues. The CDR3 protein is CASSTADSYEQYF. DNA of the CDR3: TGTGCCAGCAGCACGGCCGACAGTTACGAGCAGTACTTC.

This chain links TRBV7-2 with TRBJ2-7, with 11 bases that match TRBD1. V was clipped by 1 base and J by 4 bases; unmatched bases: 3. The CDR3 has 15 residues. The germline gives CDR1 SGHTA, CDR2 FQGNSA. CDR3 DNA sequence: TGTGCCAGCAGCTTAGGGACAGGGGGCGGTTACGAGCAGTACTTC. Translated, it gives CASSLGTGGGYEQYF. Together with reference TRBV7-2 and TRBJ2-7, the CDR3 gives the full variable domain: GAGVSQSPSNKVTEKGKDVELRCDPISGHTALYWYRQSLGQGLEFLIYFQGNSAPDKSGLPSDRFSAERTGGSVSTLTIQRTQQEDSAVYLCASSLGTGGGYEQYFGPGTRLTVT.

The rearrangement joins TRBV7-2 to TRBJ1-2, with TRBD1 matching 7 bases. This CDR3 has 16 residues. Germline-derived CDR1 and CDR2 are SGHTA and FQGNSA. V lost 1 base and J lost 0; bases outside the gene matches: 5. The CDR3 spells CASSLEWTGPNYGYTF. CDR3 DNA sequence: TGTGCCAGCAGCTTAGAATGGACAGGACCTAACTATGGCTACACCTTC. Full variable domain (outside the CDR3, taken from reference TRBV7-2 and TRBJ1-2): GAGVSQSPSNKVTEKGKDVELRCDPISGHTALYWYRQSLGQGLEFLIYFQGNSAPDKSGLPSDRFSAERTGGSVSTLTIQRTQQEDSAVYLCASSLEWTGPNYGYTFGSGTRLTVV.

The CDR3 protein is CASSNRQIAGYF. CDR3 nucleotide sequence: TGTGCCAGCAGTAATCGTCAGATAGCTGGGTACTTC. The chain combines TRBV6-6 with TRBJ2-5; D remains ambiguous. Germline assignment: CDR1 MNHNY and CDR2 SVGAGI (reference sequence). The CDR3 has 12 amino acids. With 5 bases removed from V and 13 bases from J, the gap between germline ends came to 17 bases.

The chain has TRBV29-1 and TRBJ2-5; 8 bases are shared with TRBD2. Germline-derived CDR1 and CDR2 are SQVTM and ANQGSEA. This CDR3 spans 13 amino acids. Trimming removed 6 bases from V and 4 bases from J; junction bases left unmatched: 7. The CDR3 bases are TGCAGCGTGAGCGGGAGTCGAGGAGAGACCCAGTACTTC. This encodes CSVSGSRGETQYF. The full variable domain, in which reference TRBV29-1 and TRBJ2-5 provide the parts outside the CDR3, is SAVISQKPSRDICQRGTSLTIQCQVDSQVTMMFWYRQQPGQSLTLIATANQGSEATYESGFVIDKFPISRPNLTFSTLTVSNMSPEDSSIYLCSVSGSRGETQYFGPGTRLLVL.

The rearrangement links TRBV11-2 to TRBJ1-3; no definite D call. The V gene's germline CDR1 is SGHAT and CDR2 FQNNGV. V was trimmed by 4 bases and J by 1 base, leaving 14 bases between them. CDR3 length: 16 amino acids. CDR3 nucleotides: TGTGCCAGCAGCTCTAATCCGGGCAATTCTGGAAACACCATATATTTT. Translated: CASSSNPGNSGNTIYF.

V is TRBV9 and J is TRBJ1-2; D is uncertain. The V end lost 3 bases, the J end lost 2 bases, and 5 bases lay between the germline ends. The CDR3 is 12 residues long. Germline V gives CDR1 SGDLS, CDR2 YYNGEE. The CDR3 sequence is CASSEMNYGYTF. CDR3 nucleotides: TGTGCCAGCAGCGAAATGAACTATGGCTACACCTTC.

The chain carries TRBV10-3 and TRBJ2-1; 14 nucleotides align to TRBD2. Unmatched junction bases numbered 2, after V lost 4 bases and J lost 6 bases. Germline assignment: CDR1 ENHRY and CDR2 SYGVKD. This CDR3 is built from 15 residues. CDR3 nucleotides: TGTGCCATCAGTGGGGGACTAGCGGGGGCCAATGAGCAGTTCTTC. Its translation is CAISGGLAGANEQFF.

The CDR3 coding sequence is TGTGCCAGCAGTGGACAAACGGGAGGGCCGAACGAGCAGTACTTC. The encoded protein is CASSGQTGGPNEQYF. J is TRBJ2-7 and V is TRBV2; 8 bases map to TRBD2. The germline V gene encodes CDR1 SNHLY and CDR2 FYNNEI. J lost 5 bases, V lost 4 bases, and 10 bases had no gene match. The CDR3 runs to 15 residues.